Detailed here is one T cell receptor (beta chain). Its specificity is unknown. The CDR3 contains 18 residues. CDR1 and CDR2 (germline): GTSNPN, SVGIG (reference sequence). V was clipped by 0 bases and J by 0 bases, with 18 bases between them. This specimen belongs to a study of cytomegalovirus exposure and HLA in healthy donors. 60 Vbeta and 13 Jbeta primers were used in PCR. Produced via immunoSEQ multiplex PCR; TCRdb's table is partial and in-frame only. The repertoire includes 100,000 to 150,000 clones, around four fifths of them detected once, and 1.5% to 2% sits in the top ten. General study points: A later analysis, which compared TCR beta chains of equal frequency, found the HLA-associated ones more clonally expanded.

The receptor's source is a man between 35 and 55 years old in good health and CMV-seronegative. This chain uses TRBV30 with TRBJ2-1; perhaps TRBD2 as D (6 bases). Sequencing input: PBMCs. The CDR3: CAWSVRYGAGRSYNEQFF. CDR3 sequence (DNA): TGTGCCTGGAGTGTTCGTTATGGAGCGGGCCGCTCCTACAATGAGCAGTTCTTC.